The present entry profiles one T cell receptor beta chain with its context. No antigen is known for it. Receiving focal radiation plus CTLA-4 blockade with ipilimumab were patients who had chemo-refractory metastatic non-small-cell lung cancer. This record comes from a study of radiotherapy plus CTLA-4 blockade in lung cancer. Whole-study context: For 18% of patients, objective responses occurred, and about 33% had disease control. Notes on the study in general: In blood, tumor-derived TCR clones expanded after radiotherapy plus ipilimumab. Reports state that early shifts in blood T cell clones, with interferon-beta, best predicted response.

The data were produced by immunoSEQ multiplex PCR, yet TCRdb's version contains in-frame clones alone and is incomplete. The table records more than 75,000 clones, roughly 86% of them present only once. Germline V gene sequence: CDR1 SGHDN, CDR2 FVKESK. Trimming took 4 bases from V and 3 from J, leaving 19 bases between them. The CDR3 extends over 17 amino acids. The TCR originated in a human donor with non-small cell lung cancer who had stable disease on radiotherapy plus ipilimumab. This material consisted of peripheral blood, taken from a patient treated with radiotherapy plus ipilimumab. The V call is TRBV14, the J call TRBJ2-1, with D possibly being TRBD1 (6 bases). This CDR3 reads CASSPIESQGRYNEQFF. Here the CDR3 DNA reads TGTGCCAGCAGCCCCATTGAGTCGCAGGGGCGCTACAATGAGCAGTTCTTC.